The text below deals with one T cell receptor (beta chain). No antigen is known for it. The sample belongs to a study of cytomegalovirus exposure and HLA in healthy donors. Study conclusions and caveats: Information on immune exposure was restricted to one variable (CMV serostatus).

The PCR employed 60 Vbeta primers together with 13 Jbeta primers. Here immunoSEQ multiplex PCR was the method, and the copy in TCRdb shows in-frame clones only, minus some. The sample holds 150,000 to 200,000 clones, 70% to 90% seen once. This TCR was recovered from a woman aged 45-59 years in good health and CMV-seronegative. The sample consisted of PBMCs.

The CDR3 region has the DNA TGTGCCAGTCGTCCGTGGGCCGCAACAGATACGCAGTATTTT. Translating it yields CASRPWAATDTQYF. The genes are TRBV19 and TRBJ2-3; D gene unclear. The germline V gene has CDR1 LNHDA and CDR2 SQIVND (reference sequence). The CDR3 sequence is 14 residues long. Trimming cost V 8 bases and J 3 bases, with 15 bases left between them.